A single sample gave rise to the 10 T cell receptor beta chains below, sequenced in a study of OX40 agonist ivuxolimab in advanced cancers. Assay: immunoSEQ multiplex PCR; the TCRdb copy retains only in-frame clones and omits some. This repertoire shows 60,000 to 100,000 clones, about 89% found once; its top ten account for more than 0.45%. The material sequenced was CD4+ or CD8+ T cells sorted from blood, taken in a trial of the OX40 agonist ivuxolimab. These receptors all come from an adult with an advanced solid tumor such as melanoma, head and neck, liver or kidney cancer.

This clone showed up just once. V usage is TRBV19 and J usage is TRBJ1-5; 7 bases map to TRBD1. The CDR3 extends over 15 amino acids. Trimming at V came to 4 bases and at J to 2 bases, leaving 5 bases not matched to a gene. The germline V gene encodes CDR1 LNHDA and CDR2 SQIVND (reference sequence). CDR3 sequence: CASSTSTGGNQPQHF. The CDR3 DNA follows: TGTGCCAGTAGTACGAGCACAGGGGGCAATCAGCCCCAGCATTTT.

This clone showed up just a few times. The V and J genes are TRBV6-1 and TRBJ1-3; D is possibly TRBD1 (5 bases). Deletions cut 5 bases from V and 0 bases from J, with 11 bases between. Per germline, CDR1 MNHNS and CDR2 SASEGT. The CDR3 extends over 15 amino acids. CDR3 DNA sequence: TGTGCCAGCAGTCCCGGGGCGACCTCTGGAAACACCATATATTTT. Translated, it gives CASSPGATSGNTIYF.

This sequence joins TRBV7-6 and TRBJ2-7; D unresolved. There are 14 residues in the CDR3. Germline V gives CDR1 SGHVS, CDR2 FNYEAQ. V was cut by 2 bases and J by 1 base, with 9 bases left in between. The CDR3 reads CASSLTETSYEQYF. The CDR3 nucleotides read TGTGCCAGCAGCTTAACGGAGACTTCCTACGAGCAGTACTTC.

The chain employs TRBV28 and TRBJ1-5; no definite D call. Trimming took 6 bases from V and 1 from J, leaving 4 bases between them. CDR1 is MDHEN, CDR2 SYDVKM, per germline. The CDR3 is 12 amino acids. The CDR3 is CASRQSNQPQHF. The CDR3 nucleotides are TGTGCCAGCAGACAGAGCAATCAGCCCCAGCATTTT.

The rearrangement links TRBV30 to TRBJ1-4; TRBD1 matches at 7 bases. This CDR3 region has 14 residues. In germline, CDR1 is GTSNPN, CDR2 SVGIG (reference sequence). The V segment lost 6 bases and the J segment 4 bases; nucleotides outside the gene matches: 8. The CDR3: CACTGAAFNEKLFF. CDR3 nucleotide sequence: TGTGCCTGCACAGGGGCAGCTTTTAATGAAAAACTGTTTTTT.

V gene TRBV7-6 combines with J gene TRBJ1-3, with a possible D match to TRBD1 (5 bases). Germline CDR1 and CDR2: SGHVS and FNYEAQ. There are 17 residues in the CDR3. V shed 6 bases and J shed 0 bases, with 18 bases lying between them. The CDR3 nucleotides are TGTGCCAGCAGTCCCACCGGGTGGGGGAGCTCTGGAAACACCATATATTTT. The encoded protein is CASSPTGWGSSGNTIYF.

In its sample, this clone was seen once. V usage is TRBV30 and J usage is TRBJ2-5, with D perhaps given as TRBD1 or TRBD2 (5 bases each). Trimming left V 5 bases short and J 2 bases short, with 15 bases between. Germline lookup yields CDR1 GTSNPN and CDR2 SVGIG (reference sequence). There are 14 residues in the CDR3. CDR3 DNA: TGTGCCTGGGCCCAGGGAGCGAGGCAAGAGACCCAGTACTTC. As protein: CAWAQGARQETQYF.

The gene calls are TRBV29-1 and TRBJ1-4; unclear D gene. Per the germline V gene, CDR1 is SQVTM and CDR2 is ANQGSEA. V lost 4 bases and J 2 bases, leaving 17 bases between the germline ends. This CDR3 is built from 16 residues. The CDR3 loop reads CSVALLGTPTNEKLFF. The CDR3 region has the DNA TGCAGCGTTGCTCTTCTGGGTACTCCCACTAATGAAAAACTGTTTTTT. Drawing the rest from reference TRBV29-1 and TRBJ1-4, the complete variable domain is SAVISQKPSRDICQRGTSLTIQCQVDSQVTMMFWYRQQPGQSLTLIATANQGSEATYESGFVIDKFPISRPNLTFSTLTVSNMSPEDSSIYLCSVALLGTPTNEKLFFGSGTQLSVL.

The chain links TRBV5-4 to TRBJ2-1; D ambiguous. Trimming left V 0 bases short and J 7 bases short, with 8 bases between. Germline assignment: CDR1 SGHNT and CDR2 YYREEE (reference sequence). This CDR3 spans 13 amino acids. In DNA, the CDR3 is TGTGCCAGCAGCTTGGTAGGGAAAAATGAGCAGTTCTTC. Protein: CASSLVGKNEQFF.

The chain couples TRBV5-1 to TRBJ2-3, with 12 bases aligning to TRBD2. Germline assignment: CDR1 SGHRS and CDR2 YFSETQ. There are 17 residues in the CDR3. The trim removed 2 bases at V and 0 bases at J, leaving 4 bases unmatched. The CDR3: CASSFGLAGSSTDTQYF. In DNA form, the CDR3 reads TGCGCCAGCAGCTTTGGACTAGCGGGGAGTAGCACAGATACGCAGTATTTT.